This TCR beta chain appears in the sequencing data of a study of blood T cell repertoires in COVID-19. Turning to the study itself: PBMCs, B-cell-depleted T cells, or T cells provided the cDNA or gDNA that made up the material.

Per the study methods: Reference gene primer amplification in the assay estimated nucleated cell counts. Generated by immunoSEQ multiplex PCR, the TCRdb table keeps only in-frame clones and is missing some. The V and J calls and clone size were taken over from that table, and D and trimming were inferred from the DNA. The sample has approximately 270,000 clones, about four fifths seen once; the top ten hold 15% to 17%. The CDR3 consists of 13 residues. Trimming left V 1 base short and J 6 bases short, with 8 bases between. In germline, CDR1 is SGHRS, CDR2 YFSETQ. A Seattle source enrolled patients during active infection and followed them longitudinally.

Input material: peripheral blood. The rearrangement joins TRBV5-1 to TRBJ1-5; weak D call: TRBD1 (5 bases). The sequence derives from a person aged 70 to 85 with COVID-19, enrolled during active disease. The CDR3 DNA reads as TGCGCCAGCAGCTTGCAGGGAGGTCAGCCCCAGCATTTT. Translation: CASSLQGGQPQHF.